Following are 19 T cell receptor beta chains from one sample sequenced in a study of blood T cell repertoires in COVID-19. Libraries were prepared by immunoSEQ multiplex PCR; TCRdb keeps only in-frame clonotypes and omits some of them. The sample contains some 190,000 clones, around 85% of which appear only once. The sequenced sample was peripheral blood. The receptors were sampled from a man aged 25-45 years with acute or convalescent COVID-19.

J is TRBJ1-1 and V is TRBV30; D is ambiguous. Germline V lookup: CDR1 GTSNPN, CDR2 SVGIG (reference sequence). This CDR3 has 14 residues. The V end was cut by 4 bases, the J end by 1 base, with 13 bases between. This CDR3 is CAWNGLGRNTEAFF. For the CDR3, the DNA is TGTGCCTGGAACGGTCTGGGGAGGAACACTGAAGCTTTCTTT. Full variable domain (missing parts from reference TRBV30 and TRBJ1-1): SQTIHQWPATLVQPVGSPLSLECTVEGTSNPNLYWYRQAAGRGLQLLFYSVGIGQISSEVPQNLSASRPQDRQFILSSKKLLLSDSGFYLCAWNGLGRNTEAFFGQGTRLTVV.

V is TRBV2 and J is TRBJ2-7, with D tentatively TRBD1 (5 bases). Trimming stripped 4 bases from V and 3 bases from J, with 13 bases between. The CDR3 is 14 amino acids. Germline V gene sequence: CDR1 SNHLY, CDR2 FYNNEI. CDR3 in amino acids: CASSGQGPNYEQYF. The CDR3 DNA is TGTGCCAGCAGTGGTCAGGGTCCAAACTACGAGCAGTACTTC.

The chain couples TRBV3-1 (or the pseudogene TRBV3-2) to TRBJ1-2; TRBD1 agrees at 10 bases. Germline V gives CDR1 LGHDT, CDR2 YNNKEL (reference sequence). There are 14 residues in the CDR3. Trimming took 0 bases from V and 10 from J; bases not matched to a gene: 5. Written as DNA, the CDR3 is TGTGCCAGCAGCCAAGAGGGACAGGGGCATTTCTACACCTTC. It encodes CASSQEGQGHFYTF.

The sample holds a few counts of this clone. The CDR3 region has the DNA TGCGCCAGCAGCGTGGGCAGGGGGAAGCAAAACTATGGCTACACCTTC. Amino acid sequence: CASSVGRGKQNYGYTF. V usage is TRBV5-1 and J usage is TRBJ1-2; 7 bases line up with TRBD1. CDR3 length: 16 amino acids. The ends lost 4 bases at V and 2 bases at J; junction bases unmatched: 11. The V gene's germline CDR1 is SGHRS and CDR2 YFSETQ.

This chain connects TRBV7-6 to TRBJ2-3; TRBD1 aligns across 10 bases. The trim removed 5 bases at V and 2 bases at J, leaving 4 bases unmatched. The CDR3 extends over 15 amino acids. Per the germline V gene, CDR1 is SGHVS and CDR2 is FNYEAQ. The CDR3 DNA is TGTGCCAGCAGCCCGGACAGGGGGACCACAGATACGCAGTATTTT. It translates to CASSPDRGTTDTQYF. The variable domain in full, with the rest retrieved from reference TRBV7-6 and TRBJ2-3, is GAGVSQSPRYKVTKRGQDVALRCDPISGHVSLYWYRQALGQGPEFLTYFNYEAQQDKSGLPNDRFSAERPEGSISTLTIQRTEQRDSAMYRCASSPDRGTTDTQYFGPGTRLTVL.

The CDR3 loop is CASTPGTIYNSPLHF. In DNA, the CDR3 is TGTGCCAGCACACCAGGGACAATATATAATTCACCCCTCCACTTT. This chain joins TRBV28 and TRBJ1-6; tentatively, D is TRBD1 (6 bases). The CDR3 length is 15 residues. The germline V gene encodes CDR1 MDHEN and CDR2 SYDVKM. Trimming cost V 7 bases and J 4 bases, with 14 bases left between them.

The chain has TRBV9 and TRBJ2-2; 9 nucleotides align to TRBD2. Germline V gives CDR1 SGDLS, CDR2 YYNGEE. Trimming cost V 3 bases and J 2 bases; bases outside gene matches: 5. This CDR3 has 16 amino acids. The CDR3 DNA reads as TGTGCCAGCAGCGGAGCGGGGGGCCTAAACACCGGGGAGCTGTTTTTT. Translating gives CASSGAGGLNTGELFF.

The chain recombines TRBV18 with TRBJ2-7; D possibly corresponds to TRBD2 (5 bases). The V end was cut by 0 bases, the J end by 3 bases, with 6 bases between. This CDR3 has 13 residues. Germline CDR1 KGHSH, CDR2 LQKENI. The CDR3 is CASSPPSGYEQYF. As DNA, the CDR3 is TGTGCCAGCTCACCACCGAGCGGCTACGAGCAGTACTTC.

The V gene is TRBV30, the J gene TRBJ1-1, with D unclear. Trimming pared 4 bases from V and 6 bases from J, leaving 12 bases between. Germline assignment: CDR1 GTSNPN and CDR2 SVGIG (reference sequence). The CDR3 consists of 12 residues. The CDR3 nucleotides are TGTGCCTGGACACCGTCGGGGTCTGAAGCTTTCTTT. This sequence encodes CAWTPSGSEAFF.

The chain has TRBV6-5 and TRBJ2-5; 8 bases map to TRBD1. CDR3 length: 14 amino acids. V shed 7 bases, J shed 2 bases, and the junction held 6 bases outside the gene matches. The germline V gene encodes CDR1 MNHEY and CDR2 SVGAGI. CDR3 sequence reads: CASTRGTGQETQYF. The CDR3 DNA reads as TGTGCCAGCACAAGGGGGACAGGACAAGAGACCCAGTACTTC.

J is TRBJ1-1 and V is TRBV7-9; TRBD1 is a possible D gene (6 bases). The V gene's germline CDR1 is SEHNR and CDR2 FQNEAQ (reference sequence). This CDR3 comprises 13 residues. The V and J ends lost 6 bases and 3 bases respectively, with 11 bases between them. CDR3 in DNA: TGTGCCAGCAGACTAACAGGGTACACTGAAGCTTTCTTT. Translating gives CASRLTGYTEAFF.

The rearrangement uses TRBV3-1 (or the pseudogene TRBV3-2) and TRBJ1-2; TRBD1 agrees at 7 bases. CDR1 and CDR2 (germline): LGHDT, YNNKEL (reference sequence). J lost 9 bases, V lost 6 bases, and 7 bases had no gene match. The CDR3 is 12 residues long. CDR3 in amino acids: CASSQLGQRYTF. The DNA for the CDR3 is TGTGCCAGCAGTCAATTGGGACAGCGCTACACCTTC.

This clone was seen only a few times. This chain uses TRBV3-1 (or the pseudogene TRBV3-2) with TRBJ1-4; 9 positions match TRBD1. The CDR3 runs 15 residues. Germline V gene data show CDR1 as LGHDT and CDR2 as YNNKEL (reference sequence). The V segment lost 2 bases and the J segment 7 bases; nucleotides outside the gene matches: 5. CDR3 in DNA: TGTGCCAGCAGCCAAAACAGGGGGCGAACTGAAAAACTGTTTTTT. It specifies CASSQNRGRTEKLFF.

The V call is TRBV5-4, the J call TRBJ2-2; 9 nucleotides line up with TRBD2. CDR3 size: 17 residues. V dropped 4 bases and J dropped 7; count of bases not matched to a gene: 14. CDR1 is SGHNT, CDR2 YYREEE, per germline (reference sequence). The CDR3 loop is CASSQQSGRKHDGELFF. The CDR3 DNA follows: TGTGCCAGCAGCCAACAAAGCGGGAGGAAGCATGACGGGGAGCTGTTTTTT.

This chain uses TRBV9 with TRBJ2-3; TRBD2 agrees at 9 bases. J gave up 1 base and V 8 bases, and 11 bases lay outside the gene matches. Germline V gene sequence: CDR1 SGDLS, CDR2 YYNGEE. The CDR3 is made up of 16 amino acids. CDR3 bases: TGTGCCAGTTCAGAGGGGACTAGCAGCCGCACAGATACGCAGTATTTT. This encodes CASSEGTSSRTDTQYF.

This sequence joins TRBV11-1 and TRBJ2-1; a possible D gene is TRBD2 (5 bases). There are 15 residues in the CDR3. Germline V gene lookup returns CDR1 SGHAT and CDR2 FQDESV (reference sequence). V lost 5 bases and J lost 6, with 17 bases in between. The CDR3 DNA sequence: TGTGCCAGCAGCCGTCCCTGGGCCAGCGGCAATGAGCAGTTCTTC. The encoded protein is CASSRPWASGNEQFF.

The chain uses TRBV4-1 and TRBJ1-1; 8 nucleotides align to TRBD1. The V segment lost 3 bases and the J segment 2 bases; nucleotides outside the gene matches: 5. The V gene's germline CDR1 is MGHRA and CDR2 YSYEKL. The CDR3 loop spans 15 amino acids. CDR3 sequence (DNA): TGCGCCAGCAGCCATTTAGACAGGGGTAACACTGAAGCTTTCTTT. Protein sequence: CASSHLDRGNTEAFF.

This clone was counted only a few times. The rearrangement joins TRBV7-9 to TRBJ1-3; tentative D call: TRBD1 (6 bases). Germline CDR1 SEHNR, CDR2 FQNEAQ (reference sequence). The CDR3 contains 14 residues. Trimming removed 5 bases from V and 4 bases from J, with 12 bases in between. In nucleotides, the CDR3 is TGTGCCAGCAGCAAGACAGGAGGCGGAAACACCATATATTTT. As protein: CASSKTGGGNTIYF.

The rearrangement joins TRBV6-5 to TRBJ1-1; D perhaps matches TRBD1 (6 bases). V shed 2 bases and J shed 6 bases, with 16 bases lying between them. Germline V gene data show CDR1 as MNHEY and CDR2 as SVGAGI. This CDR3 spans 15 amino acids. CDR3 nucleotide sequence: TGTGCCAGCAGTTACGGTGGGGGCAAGGGAGCTGAAGCTTTCTTT. This codes for CASSYGGGKGAEAFF.